This T cell receptor beta chain was sequenced during a study of PD-1 blockade in mismatch repair-deficient tumors. TCRdb's copy holds only in-frame clones and misses some; the assay was immunoSEQ multiplex PCR. The sample holds tens of thousands of clones; roughly 86% are singletons and the top ten take approximately 17%. The CDR3 consists of 16 residues. Germline V gene lookup returns CDR1 SGHDT and CDR2 YYEEEE. Between the trimmed V and J ends, which lost 2 bases and 4 bases, there was a span of 18 bases. The TCR sequence derives from an adult with mismatch repair-deficient cancer. The rearrangement joins TRBV5-6 to TRBJ1-2; the D is unclear. The specimen was peripheral blood, collected 2 weeks after starting pembrolizumab. CDR3 in amino acids: CASSLSSQRVIYGYTF. For the CDR3, the DNA is TGTGCCAGCAGCTTAAGTTCCCAAAGGGTCATCTATGGCTACACCTTC.